This T cell receptor (beta chain) was captured by sequencing in a study of shared clonotypes between healthy human individuals. Study summary: In total, the donors were two women and three men aged 18 to 49.

The CDR3 runs to 14 residues. Per germline, CDR1 SQVTM and CDR2 ANQGSEA. The junction had 1 base not matched to a gene; V was cut back by 4 bases and J by 0 bases. Among the unsorted PBMC samples, replicate PCRs used 300 ng DNA, roughly 30,000 T cell genomes. In the original processing: Filtering differed for immunoSEQ, which gave only junction sequences without quality scores. TCRdb's table, derived via immunoSEQ multiplex PCR, lists solely in-frame clones and lacks some. The DNA was the basis for D and trimming; V, J and clone size are from that table. Altogether a few hundred thousand clones are present, roughly 79% being singletons, with the ten largest covering 9.5% to 15%. The donor cohort consisted entirely of Caucasian adults residing in Nashville, Tennessee. In the case of this clone: The identical CDR3 is also encoded by other nucleotide sequences in the sample.

V and J are TRBV29-1 and TRBJ2-7; 12 positions match TRBD2. The clonotype was recovered from a middle-aged woman in good health. Some clones in this sample may be carry-over from other donors' samples. The source material was PBMCs. This CDR3 reads CSVATSGGSYEQYF. Written as DNA, the CDR3 is TGCAGCGTTGCGACTAGCGGGGGCTCCTACGAGCAGTACTTC.